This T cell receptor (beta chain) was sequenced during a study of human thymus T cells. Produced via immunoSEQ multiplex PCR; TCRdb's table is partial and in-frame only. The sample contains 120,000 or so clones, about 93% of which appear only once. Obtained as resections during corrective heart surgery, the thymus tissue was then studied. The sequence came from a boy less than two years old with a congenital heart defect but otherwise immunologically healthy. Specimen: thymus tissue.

The CDR3 protein is CASSAHRGPGAEAFF. The CDR3 DNA follows: TGTGCCAGCAGCGCCCACAGGGGACCGGGGGCGGAAGCTTTCTTT. The chain carries TRBV7-2 and TRBJ1-1; 7 nucleotides line up with TRBD1. This CDR3 contains 15 residues. Germline assignment: CDR1 SGHTA and CDR2 FQGNSA. V gave up 5 bases and J gave up 8 bases; unmatched junction bases: 14.